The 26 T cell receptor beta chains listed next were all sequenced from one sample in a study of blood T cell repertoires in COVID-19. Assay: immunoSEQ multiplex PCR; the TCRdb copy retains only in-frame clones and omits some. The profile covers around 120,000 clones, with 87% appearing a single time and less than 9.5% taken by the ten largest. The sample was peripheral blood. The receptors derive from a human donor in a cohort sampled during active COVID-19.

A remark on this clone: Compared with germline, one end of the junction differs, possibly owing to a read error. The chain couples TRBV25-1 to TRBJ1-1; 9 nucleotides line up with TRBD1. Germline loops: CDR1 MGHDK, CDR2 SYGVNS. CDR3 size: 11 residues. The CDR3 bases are TGTGCCAGCAGTACAGGGGGCCGGGTCGTCTTT. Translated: CASSTGGRVVF.

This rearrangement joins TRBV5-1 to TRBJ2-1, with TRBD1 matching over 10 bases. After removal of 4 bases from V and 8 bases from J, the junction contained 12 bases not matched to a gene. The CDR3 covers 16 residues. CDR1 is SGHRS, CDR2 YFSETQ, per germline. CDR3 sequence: CASSPYTGTGVDEQFF. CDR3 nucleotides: TGCGCCAGCAGCCCGTACACCGGGACAGGGGTCGATGAGCAGTTCTTC.

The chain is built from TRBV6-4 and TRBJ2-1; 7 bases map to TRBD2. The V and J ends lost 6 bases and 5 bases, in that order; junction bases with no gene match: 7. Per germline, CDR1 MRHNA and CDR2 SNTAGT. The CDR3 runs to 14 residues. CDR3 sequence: CASSGEGSDNEQFF. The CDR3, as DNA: TGTGCCAGCAGCGGGGAGGGTAGCGACAATGAGCAGTTCTTC.

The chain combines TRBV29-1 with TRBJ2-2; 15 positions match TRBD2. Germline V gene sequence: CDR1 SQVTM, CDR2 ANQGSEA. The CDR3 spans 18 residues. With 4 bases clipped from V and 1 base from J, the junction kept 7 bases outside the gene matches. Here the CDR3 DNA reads TGCAGCGTTGGCAGGACTAGCGGGGGGGCAGTGAACACCGGGGAGCTGTTTTTT. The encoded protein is CSVGRTSGGAVNTGELFF.

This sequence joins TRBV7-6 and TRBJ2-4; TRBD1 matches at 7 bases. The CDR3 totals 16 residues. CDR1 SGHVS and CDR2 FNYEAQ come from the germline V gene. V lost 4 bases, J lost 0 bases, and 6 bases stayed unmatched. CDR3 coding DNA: TGTGCCAGCAGCTCTGGGACAGCCCTAGCCAAAAACATTCAGTACTTC. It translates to CASSSGTALAKNIQYF.

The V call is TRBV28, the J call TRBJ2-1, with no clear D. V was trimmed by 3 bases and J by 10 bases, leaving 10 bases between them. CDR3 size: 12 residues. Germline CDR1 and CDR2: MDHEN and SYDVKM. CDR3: CASSFFTQEQFF. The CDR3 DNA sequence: TGTGCCAGCAGTTTCTTTACGCAGGAGCAGTTCTTC.

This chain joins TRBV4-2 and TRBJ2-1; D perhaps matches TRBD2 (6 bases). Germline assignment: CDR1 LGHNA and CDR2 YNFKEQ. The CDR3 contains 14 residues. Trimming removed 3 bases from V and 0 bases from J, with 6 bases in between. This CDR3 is CASSQEGSYNEQFF. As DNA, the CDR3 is TGTGCCAGCAGCCAGGAGGGCTCCTACAATGAGCAGTTCTTC.

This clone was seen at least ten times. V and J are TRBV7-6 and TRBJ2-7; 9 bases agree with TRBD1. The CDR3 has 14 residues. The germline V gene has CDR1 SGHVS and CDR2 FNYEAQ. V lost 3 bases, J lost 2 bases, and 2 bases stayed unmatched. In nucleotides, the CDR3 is TGTGCCAGCAGCTTCGGGACAGGGACCTACGAGCAGTACTTC. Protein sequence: CASSFGTGTYEQYF. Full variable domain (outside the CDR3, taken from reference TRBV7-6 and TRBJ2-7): GAGVSQSPRYKVTKRGQDVALRCDPISGHVSLYWYRQALGQGPEFLTYFNYEAQQDKSGLPNDRFSAERPEGSISTLTIQRTEQRDSAMYRCASSFGTGTYEQYFGPGTRLTVT.

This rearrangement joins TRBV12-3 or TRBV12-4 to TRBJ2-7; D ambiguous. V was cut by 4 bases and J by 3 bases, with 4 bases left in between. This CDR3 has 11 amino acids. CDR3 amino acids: CASSSGYEQYF. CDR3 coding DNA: TGTGCCAGCAGTTCAGGCTACGAGCAGTACTTC.

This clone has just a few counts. The CDR3 region is CASSLVGLAGSDTQYF. CDR3 nucleotides: TGTGCCAGCAGCTTGGTTGGACTAGCGGGGTCAGATACGCAGTATTTT. The rearrangement joins TRBV5-4 to TRBJ2-3; 12 bases are a match to TRBD2. This CDR3 has 16 amino acids. Germline trimming cut 0 bases from V and 4 bases from J; bases unmatched to any gene: 3. The germline V gene encodes CDR1 SGHNT and CDR2 YYREEE (reference sequence).

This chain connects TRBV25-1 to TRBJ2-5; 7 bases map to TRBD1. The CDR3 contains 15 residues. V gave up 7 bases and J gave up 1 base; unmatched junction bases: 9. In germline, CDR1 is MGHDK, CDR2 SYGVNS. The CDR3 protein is CASKTRQGIQETQYF. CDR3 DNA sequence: TGTGCCAGCAAAACTAGACAGGGTATCCAAGAGACCCAGTACTTC.

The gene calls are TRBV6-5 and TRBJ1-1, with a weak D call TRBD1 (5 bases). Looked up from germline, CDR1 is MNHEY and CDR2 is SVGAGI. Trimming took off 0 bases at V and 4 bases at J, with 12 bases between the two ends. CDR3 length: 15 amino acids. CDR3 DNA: TGTGCCAGCAGTTACTCGGTGGGGGGGAGCACTGAAGCTTTCTTT. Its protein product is CASSYSVGGSTEAFF.

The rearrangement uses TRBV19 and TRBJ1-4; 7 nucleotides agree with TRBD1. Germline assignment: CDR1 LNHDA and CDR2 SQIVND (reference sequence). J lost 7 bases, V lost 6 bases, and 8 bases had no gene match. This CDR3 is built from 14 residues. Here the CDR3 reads CASSRTGRGEKLFF. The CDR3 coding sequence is TGTGCCAGTAGCCGGACAGGCCGGGGTGAAAAACTGTTTTTT.

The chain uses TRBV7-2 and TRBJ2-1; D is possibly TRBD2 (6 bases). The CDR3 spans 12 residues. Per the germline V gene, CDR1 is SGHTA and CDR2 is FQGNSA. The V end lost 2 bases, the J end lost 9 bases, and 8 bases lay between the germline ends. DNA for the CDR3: TGTGCCAGCAGCTTATGGGGGGTTGAGCAGTTCTTC. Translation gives CASSLWGVEQFF. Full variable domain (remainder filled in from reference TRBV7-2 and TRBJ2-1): GAGVSQSPSNKVTEKGKDVELRCDPISGHTALYWYRQSLGQGLEFLIYFQGNSAPDKSGLPSDRFSAERTGGSVSTLTIQRTQQEDSAVYLCASSLWGVEQFFGPGTRLTVL.

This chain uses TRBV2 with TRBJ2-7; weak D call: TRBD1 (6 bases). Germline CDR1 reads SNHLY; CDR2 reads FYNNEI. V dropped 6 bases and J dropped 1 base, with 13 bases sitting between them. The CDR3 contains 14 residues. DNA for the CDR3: TGTGCCAGCAGAACGGACAGCGGATCCTACGAGCAGTACTTC. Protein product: CASRTDSGSYEQYF.

This chain's CDR3 is CSVADEKLFF. The DNA of the CDR3 is TGCAGCGTTGCCGATGAAAAACTGTTTTTT. The genes are TRBV29-1 and TRBJ1-4; D unresolved. Germline V gene lookup returns CDR1 SQVTM and CDR2 ANQGSEA. This CDR3 comprises 10 residues. V was clipped by 4 bases and J by 6 bases, with 3 bases between them. Filled out from reference TRBV29-1 and TRBJ1-4, the complete variable domain reads SAVISQKPSRDICQRGTSLTIQCQVDSQVTMMFWYRQQPGQSLTLIATANQGSEATYESGFVIDKFPISRPNLTFSTLTVSNMSPEDSSIYLCSVADEKLFFGSGTQLSVL.

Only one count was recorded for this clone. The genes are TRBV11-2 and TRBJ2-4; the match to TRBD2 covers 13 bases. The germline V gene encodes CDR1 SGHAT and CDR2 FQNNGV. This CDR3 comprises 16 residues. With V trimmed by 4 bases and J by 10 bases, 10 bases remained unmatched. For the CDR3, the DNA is TGTGCCAGCAGCTATGGGACTAGCGGGACCAGTCAGATTCAGTACTTC. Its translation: CASSYGTSGTSQIQYF.

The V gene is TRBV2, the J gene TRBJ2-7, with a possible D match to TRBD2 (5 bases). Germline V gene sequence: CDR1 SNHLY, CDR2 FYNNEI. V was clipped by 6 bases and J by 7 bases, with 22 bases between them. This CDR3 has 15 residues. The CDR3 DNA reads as TGTGCCAGCAGCCCCCCAAGACTGGAGGTGGTTGAGCAGTACTTC. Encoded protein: CASSPPRLEVVEQYF. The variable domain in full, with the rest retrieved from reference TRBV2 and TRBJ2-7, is EPEVTQTPSHQVTQMGQEVILRCVPISNHLYFYWYRQILGQKVEFLVSFYNNEISEKSEIFDDQFSVERPDGSNFTLKIRSTKLEDSAMYFCASSPPRLEVVEQYFGPGTRLTVT.

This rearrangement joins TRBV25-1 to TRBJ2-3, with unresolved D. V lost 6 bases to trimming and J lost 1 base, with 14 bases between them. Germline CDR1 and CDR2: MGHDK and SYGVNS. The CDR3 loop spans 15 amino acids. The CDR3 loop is CASRPSERRTDTQYF. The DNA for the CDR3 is TGTGCCAGCAGACCTTCGGAGCGACGCACAGATACGCAGTATTTT.

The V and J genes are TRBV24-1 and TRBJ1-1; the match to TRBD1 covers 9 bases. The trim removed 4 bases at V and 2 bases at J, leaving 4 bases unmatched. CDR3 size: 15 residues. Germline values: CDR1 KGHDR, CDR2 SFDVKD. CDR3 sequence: CATSDPGQGNTEAFF. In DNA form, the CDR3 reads TGTGCCACCAGTGACCCGGGACAGGGAAACACTGAAGCTTTCTTT.

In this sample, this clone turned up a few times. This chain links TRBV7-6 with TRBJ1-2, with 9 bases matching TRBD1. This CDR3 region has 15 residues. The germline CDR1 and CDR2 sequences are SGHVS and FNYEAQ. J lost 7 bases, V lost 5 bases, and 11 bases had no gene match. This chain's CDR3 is CASSPRDRVWSGYTF. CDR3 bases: TGTGCCAGCAGCCCTAGGGACAGGGTTTGGAGTGGCTACACCTTC.

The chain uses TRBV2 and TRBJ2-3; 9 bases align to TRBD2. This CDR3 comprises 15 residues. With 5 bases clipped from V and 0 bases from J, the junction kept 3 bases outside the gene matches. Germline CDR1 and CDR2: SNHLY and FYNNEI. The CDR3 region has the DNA TGTGCCAGCAGTCCGAGCGGGAGGAGCACAGATACGCAGTATTTT. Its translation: CASSPSGRSTDTQYF. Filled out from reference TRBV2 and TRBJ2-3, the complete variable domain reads EPEVTQTPSHQVTQMGQEVILRCVPISNHLYFYWYRQILGQKVEFLVSFYNNEISEKSEIFDDQFSVERPDGSNFTLKIRSTKLEDSAMYFCASSPSGRSTDTQYFGPGTRLTVL.

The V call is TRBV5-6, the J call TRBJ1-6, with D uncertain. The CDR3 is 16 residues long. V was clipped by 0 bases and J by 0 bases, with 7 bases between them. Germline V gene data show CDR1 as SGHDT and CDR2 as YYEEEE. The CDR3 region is CASSLDHSSYNSPLHF. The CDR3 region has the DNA TGTGCCAGCAGCTTGGATCATTCCTCCTATAATTCACCCCTCCACTTT.

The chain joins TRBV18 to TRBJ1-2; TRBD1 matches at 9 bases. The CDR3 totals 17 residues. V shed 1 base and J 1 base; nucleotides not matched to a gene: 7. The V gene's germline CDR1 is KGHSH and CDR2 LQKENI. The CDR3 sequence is CASSPQPGQGFNYGYTF. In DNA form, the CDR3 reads TGTGCCAGCTCACCACAACCGGGACAGGGCTTTAACTATGGCTACACCTTC.

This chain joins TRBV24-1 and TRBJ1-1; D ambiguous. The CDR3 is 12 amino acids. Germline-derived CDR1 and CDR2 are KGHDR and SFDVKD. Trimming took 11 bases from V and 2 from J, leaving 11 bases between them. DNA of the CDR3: TGTGCCAATGACACGTTTAACACTGAAGCTTTCTTT. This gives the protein CANDTFNTEAFF.

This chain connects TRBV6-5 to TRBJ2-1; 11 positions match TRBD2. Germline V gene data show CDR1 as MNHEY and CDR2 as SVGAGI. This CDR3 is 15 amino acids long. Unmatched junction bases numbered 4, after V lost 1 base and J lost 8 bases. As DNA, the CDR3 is TGTGCCAGCAGTTACTTAGCGGGGGGGCCGGATGAGCAGTTCTTC. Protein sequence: CASSYLAGGPDEQFF.